The clone carrying this T cell receptor (beta chain) was observed a few times. CDR1 is SGHRS and CDR2 is YFSETQ in the germline V gene. V trimming: 0 bases; J trimming: 6 bases; junction bases outside the gene matches: 2. The CDR3 has 14 residues. In the authors' methods: Amplification of reference gene primers provided the estimated nucleated cell counts. Profiling relied on immunoSEQ multiplex PCR, and the TCRdb table lists in-frame clones only, not all of them. V and J calls and clone size are those listed in that table; D and trimming were worked out from the DNA. The table lists around 200,000 clones, around 84% of them singletons. This specimen belongs to a study of blood T cell repertoires in COVID-19. Study details: COVID-19 samples, acute and convalescent, were from the United States, Italy and Spain. Sources were T cells, B-cell-depleted T cells, or PBMCs; the material itself was cDNA or gDNA.

The TCR comes from a man aged 80 or over with acute or convalescent COVID-19. The V gene is TRBV5-1, the J gene TRBJ2-1, with 8 nucleotides matching TRBD2. Sequencing was performed on peripheral blood. The CDR3 nucleotides are TGCGCCAGCAGCTTGGGACTAGCGTCCAATGAGCAGTTCTTC. It yields the protein CASSLGLASNEQFF.